This T cell receptor (beta chain) came from a study of CD8 T cells in ankylosing spondylitis. Study-wide points: A TCR beta motif of under 10 highly homologous variants appeared characteristic of ankylosing spondylitis blood. Researchers report that disease-linked clones proved CD8+ and relatively rare in peripheral blood.

As concerns this clonotype: Antigen specificity is unknown.

Libraries of TCR beta came from quantitative 5'-RACE with molecular barcodes. TCRdb recomputed calls from the 5' RACE reads with MiXCR, one row per CDR3 protein. The profile shows hundreds of thousands of distinct CDR3 sequences, around 16% of them singletons. This receptor was taken from a male donor with ankylosing spondylitis. Specimen: blood, either unsorted or a sorted T cell fraction (not recorded which).

CDR3 nucleotides: TGTGCCAGCAACTTTGACCCACATGCGGGAGGGCAGGAGACCCAGTACTTC. As protein: CASNFDPHAGGQETQYF. The chain has TRBV6-2 or TRBV6-3 and TRBJ2-5, with 9 bases fitting TRBD2. V lost 7 bases, J lost 5 bases, and 17 bases stayed unmatched. CDR3 length: 17 amino acids. Germline V CDR1 and CDR2: MNHEY, SVGEGT.